The rows below give T cell receptor beta chains drawn from one sample of a study of blood T cell repertoires in COVID-19. Some clones are missing from TCRdb's copy, which holds only in-frame ones; the method was immunoSEQ multiplex PCR. The repertoire consists of under 250,000 clones, with around 85% occurring once and the leading ten covering around 10%. The sequencing input was PBMCs or T cells enriched from blood (not recorded which). The receptors shown here come from a woman aged 50 to 60 with acute COVID-19. CDR3s include the opening cysteine and the closing phenylalanine or tryptophan. The order of the fields is D gene, clone size, CDR3 length, V gene, J gene, CDR3 protein, CDR3 DNA. A D gene is named only where the DNA matches it firmly. For some rows the clone size is stated as once, few or many, or as a class when expanded; others skip it.

D gene: -
clone size: -
CDR3 length: 15
V gene: TRBV30
J gene: TRBJ1-2
CDR3 protein: CAWSVQGVGAYGYTF
CDR3 DNA: TGTGCCTGGAGTGTACAAGGGGTAGGGGCCTATGGCTACACCTTC

D gene: TRBD1
clone size: few
CDR3 length: 17
V gene: TRBV5-8
J gene: TRBJ1-5
CDR3 protein: CASSFRTGTDSNQPQHF
CDR3 DNA: TGTGCCAGCAGCTTCCGGACAGGTACCGATAGCAATCAGCCCCAGCATTTT

D gene: -
clone size: -
CDR3 length: 13
V gene: TRBV6-2/TRBV6-3
J gene: TRBJ2-5
CDR3 protein: CASSSVASETQYF
CDR3 DNA: TGTGCCAGCAGTTCGGTCGCCTCAGAGACCCAGTACTTC

D gene: TRBD1
clone size: -
CDR3 length: 15
V gene: TRBV2
J gene: TRBJ1-5
CDR3 protein: CASSQGDRAYQPQHF
CDR3 DNA: TGTGCCAGCAGTCAAGGGGACAGGGCGTATCAGCCCCAGCATTTT

D gene: -
clone size: once
CDR3 length: 15
V gene: TRBV15
J gene: TRBJ1-4
CDR3 protein: CATSRAGNGAEKLFF
CDR3 DNA: TGTGCCACCAGTCGAGCGGGTAATGGAGCCGAAAAACTGTTTTTT

D gene: -
clone size: -
CDR3 length: 11
V gene: TRBV28
J gene: TRBJ1-2
CDR3 protein: CATTVKDGYTF
CDR3 DNA: TGTGCCACCACAGTTAAAGATGGCTACACCTTC

D gene: TRBD1
clone size: once
CDR3 length: 14
V gene: TRBV28
J gene: TRBJ2-7
CDR3 protein: CATHTQTGGGPQYF
CDR3 DNA: TGTGCCACTCATACTCAGACAGGGGGCGGACCGCAGTACTTC

D gene: -
clone size: -
CDR3 length: 16
V gene: TRBV3-1/TRBV3-2
J gene: TRBJ2-6
CDR3 protein: CASSLGGDYRANVLTF
CDR3 DNA: TGTGCCAGCAGCCTCGGAGGGGATTATCGGGCCAACGTCCTGACTTTC

D gene: TRBD1
clone size: -
CDR3 length: 16
V gene: TRBV5-4
J gene: TRBJ1-3
CDR3 protein: CASSLNRGSSGNTIYF
CDR3 DNA: TGTGCCAGCAGCTTGAACAGGGGATCCTCTGGAAACACCATATATTTT

D gene: -
clone size: -
CDR3 length: 15
V gene: TRBV5-3
J gene: TRBJ1-2
CDR3 protein: CARSLQGVANYGYTF
CDR3 DNA: TGTGCCAGAAGCTTACAAGGGGTAGCTAACTATGGCTACACCTTC

D gene: -
clone size: -
CDR3 length: 17
V gene: TRBV28
J gene: TRBJ1-6
CDR3 protein: CASSLSPRQIINSPLHF
CDR3 DNA: TGTGCCAGCAGTTTATCCCCCCGACAGATCATTAATTCACCCCTCCACTTT

D gene: TRBD1
clone size: -
CDR3 length: 13
V gene: TRBV3-1/TRBV3-2
J gene: TRBJ1-4
CDR3 protein: CASSHRGPEKLFF
CDR3 DNA: TGTGCCAGCAGCCACAGGGGGCCTGAAAAACTGTTTTTT

D gene: -
clone size: -
CDR3 length: 14
V gene: TRBV5-1
J gene: TRBJ2-7
CDR3 protein: CASSPPDGYYEQYF
CDR3 DNA: TGCGCCAGCAGCCCGCCAGACGGGTACTACGAGCAGTACTTC

D gene: -
clone size: -
CDR3 length: 18
V gene: TRBV19
J gene: TRBJ2-2
CDR3 protein: CASSSAPPGAGERGELFF
CDR3 DNA: TGTGCCAGTAGTTCAGCCCCTCCTGGGGCAGGGGAGAGAGGGGAGCTGTTTTTT

D gene: -
clone size: -
CDR3 length: 18
V gene: TRBV19
J gene: TRBJ1-1
CDR3 protein: CASSIGGHRGGRNTEAFF
CDR3 DNA: TGTGCCAGTAGTATAGGAGGACACCGGGGGGGCAGGAACACTGAAGCTTTCTTT

D gene: -
clone size: few
CDR3 length: 14
V gene: TRBV4-3
J gene: TRBJ1-5
CDR3 protein: CASSQKRVYQPQHF
CDR3 DNA: TGCGCCAGCAGCCAGAAGCGAGTATATCAGCCCCAGCATTTT

D gene: -
clone size: -
CDR3 length: 16
V gene: TRBV3-1/TRBV3-2
J gene: TRBJ2-1
CDR3 protein: CASSPVEGTSYNEQFF
CDR3 DNA: TGTGCCAGCAGCCCGGTGGAGGGTACCTCCTACAATGAGCAGTTCTTC

D gene: TRBD1
clone size: -
CDR3 length: 14
V gene: TRBV23-1
J gene: TRBJ2-4
CDR3 protein: CASSHHRDRGREYF
CDR3 DNA: TGCGCCAGCAGTCACCACCGGGACAGGGGGCGTGAGTACTTC

D gene: -
clone size: few
CDR3 length: 14
V gene: TRBV29-1
J gene: TRBJ2-7
CDR3 protein: CSVGATQVTYEQYF
CDR3 DNA: TGCAGCGTTGGGGCTACACAGGTTACCTACGAGCAGTACTTC

D gene: -
clone size: -
CDR3 length: 14
V gene: TRBV9
J gene: TRBJ1-1
CDR3 protein: CASSVAGRDTEAFF
CDR3 DNA: TGTGCCAGCAGCGTAGCTGGGCGGGACACTGAAGCTTTCTTT

D gene: TRBD1
clone size: -
CDR3 length: 14
V gene: TRBV7-3
J gene: TRBJ1-6
CDR3 protein: CASSWGQGNSPLHF
CDR3 DNA: TGTGCCAGCAGCTGGGGACAGGGTAATTCACCCCTCCACTTT

D gene: TRBD1
clone size: -
CDR3 length: 15
V gene: TRBV18
J gene: TRBJ1-5
CDR3 protein: CASSPDRGLYQPQHF
CDR3 DNA: TGTGCCAGCTCACCCGACAGGGGTTTGTATCAGCCCCAGCATTTT

D gene: -
clone size: -
CDR3 length: 15
V gene: TRBV6-6
J gene: TRBJ1-4
CDR3 protein: CASNLQQGLGEKLFF
CDR3 DNA: TGTGCCTCCAACCTCCAGCAGGGGTTGGGTGAAAAACTGTTTTTT

D gene: -
clone size: -
CDR3 length: 15
V gene: TRBV4-2
J gene: TRBJ1-5
CDR3 protein: CASSQETGGNQPQHF
CDR3 DNA: TGTGCCAGCAGCCAAGAAACAGGCGGCAATCAGCCCCAGCATTTT

D gene: -
clone size: -
CDR3 length: 12
V gene: TRBV13
J gene: TRBJ1-6
CDR3 protein: CASSLRSGFLHF
CDR3 DNA: TGTGCCAGCAGCCTCCGAAGCGGCTTCCTCCACTTT

D gene: TRBD1
clone size: -
CDR3 length: 15
V gene: TRBV6-4
J gene: TRBJ2-1
CDR3 protein: CASSVLSGTGGEQFF
CDR3 DNA: TGTGCCAGCAGTGTCCTTTCTGGGACAGGCGGGGAGCAGTTCTTC

D gene: -
clone size: -
CDR3 length: 15
V gene: TRBV7-9
J gene: TRBJ2-5
CDR3 protein: CASSLGGGASETQYF
CDR3 DNA: TGTGCCAGCAGCTTAGGAGGGGGGGCCTCGGAGACCCAGTACTTC

D gene: -
clone size: -
CDR3 length: 18
V gene: TRBV3-1/TRBV3-2
J gene: TRBJ1-2
CDR3 protein: CASSQVPLRQGANYGYTF
CDR3 DNA: TGTGCCAGCAGCCAAGTACCCTTAAGGCAGGGCGCTAACTATGGCTACACCTTC

D gene: TRBD2
clone size: -
CDR3 length: 15
V gene: TRBV3-1/TRBV3-2
J gene: TRBJ2-3
CDR3 protein: CASSPGLAPTDTQYF
CDR3 DNA: TGTGCCAGCAGCCCCGGACTAGCGCCCACAGATACGCAGTATTTT

D gene: -
clone size: once
CDR3 length: 16
V gene: TRBV18
J gene: TRBJ1-1
CDR3 protein: CASSPPTRGVNTEAFF
CDR3 DNA: TGTGCCAGCTCACCACCGACCAGGGGAGTGAACACTGAAGCTTTCTTT

D gene: TRBD1
clone size: -
CDR3 length: 15
V gene: TRBV6-6
J gene: TRBJ1-6
CDR3 protein: CASYGRGQGNSPLHF
CDR3 DNA: TGTGCCAGCTACGGTAGGGGGCAGGGGAATTCACCCCTCCACTTT

D gene: -
clone size: -
CDR3 length: 17
V gene: TRBV5-1
J gene: TRBJ1-5
CDR3 protein: CASSLLDRPITNQPQHF
CDR3 DNA: TGCGCCAGCAGCTTGCTGGACAGACCCATTACTAATCAGCCCCAGCATTTT

D gene: TRBD1
clone size: -
CDR3 length: 16
V gene: TRBV27
J gene: TRBJ1-6
CDR3 protein: CASSLSPGQDGSPLHF
CDR3 DNA: TGTGCCAGCAGTTTATCGCCGGGACAGGACGGATCACCCCTCCACTTT

D gene: -
clone size: -
CDR3 length: 14
V gene: TRBV7-9
J gene: TRBJ1-2
CDR3 protein: CASRGQGTNYGYTF
CDR3 DNA: TGTGCCAGCAGGGGGCAGGGGACGAACTATGGCTACACCTTC

D gene: TRBD1
clone size: -
CDR3 length: 14
V gene: TRBV6-5
J gene: TRBJ1-1
CDR3 protein: CASSYRGRPTEAFF
CDR3 DNA: TGTGCCAGCAGTTACAGGGGGCGCCCAACAGAAGCTTTCTTT

D gene: -
clone size: -
CDR3 length: 16
V gene: TRBV9
J gene: TRBJ2-7
CDR3 protein: CASSVGILRGSYEQYF
CDR3 DNA: TGTGCCAGCAGCGTGGGGATTCTTAGGGGATCCTACGAGCAGTACTTC

D gene: TRBD1
clone size: -
CDR3 length: 14
V gene: TRBV7-2
J gene: TRBJ1-2
CDR3 protein: CASSLGQDYYGYTF
CDR3 DNA: TGTGCCAGCAGCCTAGGACAGGACTACTATGGCTACACCTTC

D gene: TRBD2
clone size: few
CDR3 length: 14
V gene: TRBV5-4
J gene: TRBJ2-7
CDR3 protein: CASSLAVSGREQYF
CDR3 DNA: TGTGCCAGCAGCTTGGCGGTTAGCGGGAGGGAGCAGTACTTC

D gene: -
clone size: -
CDR3 length: 15
V gene: TRBV27
J gene: TRBJ1-5
CDR3 protein: CASSPHRNSNQPQHF
CDR3 DNA: TGTGCCAGCAGTCCCCACAGGAATAGCAATCAGCCCCAGCATTTT

D gene: TRBD1
clone size: -
CDR3 length: 16
V gene: TRBV3-1/TRBV3-2
J gene: TRBJ1-5
CDR3 protein: CASSQTGTGAGQPQHF
CDR3 DNA: TGTGCCAGCAGCCAAACTGGGACAGGGGCGGGACAGCCCCAGCATTTT

D gene: TRBD1
clone size: -
CDR3 length: 17
V gene: TRBV7-9
J gene: TRBJ1-2
CDR3 protein: CASSLLVGQGKNYGYTF
CDR3 DNA: TGTGCCAGCAGCTTGCTGGTGGGACAGGGGAAGAACTATGGCTACACCTTC

D gene: -
clone size: -
CDR3 length: 14
V gene: TRBV29-1
J gene: TRBJ1-1
CDR3 protein: CSVRREGPYTEAFF
CDR3 DNA: TGCAGCGTGAGGAGGGAGGGACCTTACACTGAAGCTTTCTTT

D gene: -
clone size: -
CDR3 length: 14
V gene: TRBV2
J gene: TRBJ2-2
CDR3 protein: CASMRVGNTGELFF
CDR3 DNA: TGTGCCAGCATGAGGGTAGGGAACACCGGGGAGCTGTTTTTT

D gene: TRBD2
clone size: -
CDR3 length: 15
V gene: TRBV7-2
J gene: TRBJ2-5
CDR3 protein: CASSLVSGGAQTQYF
CDR3 DNA: TGTGCCAGCAGCTTAGTTAGCGGGGGGGCGCAGACCCAGTACTTC

D gene: -
clone size: few
CDR3 length: 13
V gene: TRBV2
J gene: TRBJ1-5
CDR3 protein: CASGPYNGQPQHF
CDR3 DNA: TGTGCCAGCGGGCCCTATAATGGACAGCCCCAGCATTTT

D gene: -
clone size: -
CDR3 length: 13
V gene: TRBV12-3/TRBV12-4
J gene: TRBJ1-1
CDR3 protein: CASSLIQGSEAFF
CDR3 DNA: TGTGCCAGCAGTTTGATTCAGGGATCTGAAGCTTTCTTT

D gene: TRBD1
clone size: -
CDR3 length: 12
V gene: TRBV6-2/TRBV6-3
J gene: TRBJ1-2
CDR3 protein: CASSLTGHGYTF
CDR3 DNA: TGTGCCAGCAGTCTGACAGGGCATGGCTACACCTTC

D gene: -
clone size: -
CDR3 length: 14
V gene: TRBV7-2
J gene: TRBJ1-1
CDR3 protein: CASINRQGSTEAFF
CDR3 DNA: TGTGCCAGCATTAATAGGCAGGGAAGCACTGAAGCTTTCTTT

D gene: -
clone size: -
CDR3 length: 15
V gene: TRBV9
J gene: TRBJ1-1
CDR3 protein: CASSGPGVGDTEAFF
CDR3 DNA: TGTGCCAGCAGTGGACCCGGGGTAGGAGACACTGAAGCTTTCTTT

D gene: -
clone size: -
CDR3 length: 13
V gene: TRBV18
J gene: TRBJ2-7
CDR3 protein: CASSPPTADEQYF
CDR3 DNA: TGTGCCAGCTCACCACCTACCGCGGACGAGCAGTACTTC

D gene: -
clone size: -
CDR3 length: 13
V gene: TRBV7-2
J gene: TRBJ1-2
CDR3 protein: CASSAQQGGGYTF
CDR3 DNA: TGTGCCAGCAGCGCACAGCAGGGCGGTGGCTACACCTTC

D gene: TRBD1
clone size: -
CDR3 length: 15
V gene: TRBV5-1
J gene: TRBJ2-3
CDR3 protein: CASSLMTGRTDTQYF
CDR3 DNA: TGCGCCAGCAGCTTGATGACAGGGCGCACAGATACGCAGTATTTT

D gene: TRBD1
clone size: -
CDR3 length: 15
V gene: TRBV30
J gene: TRBJ2-7
CDR3 protein: CAWRFPGQGAREQYF
CDR3 DNA: TGTGCCTGGAGATTTCCGGGACAGGGGGCGCGAGAGCAGTACTTC

D gene: -
clone size: -
CDR3 length: 17
V gene: TRBV5-8
J gene: TRBJ2-5
CDR3 protein: CASSLGAVPRPQETQYF
CDR3 DNA: TGTGCCAGCAGCTTGGGGGCCGTTCCGCGCCCTCAAGAGACCCAGTACTTC

D gene: TRBD1
clone size: -
CDR3 length: 14
V gene: TRBV5-1
J gene: TRBJ1-1
CDR3 protein: CASSRDRGRTEAFF
CDR3 DNA: TGCGCCAGCAGCCGGGACAGGGGAAGGACTGAAGCTTTCTTT